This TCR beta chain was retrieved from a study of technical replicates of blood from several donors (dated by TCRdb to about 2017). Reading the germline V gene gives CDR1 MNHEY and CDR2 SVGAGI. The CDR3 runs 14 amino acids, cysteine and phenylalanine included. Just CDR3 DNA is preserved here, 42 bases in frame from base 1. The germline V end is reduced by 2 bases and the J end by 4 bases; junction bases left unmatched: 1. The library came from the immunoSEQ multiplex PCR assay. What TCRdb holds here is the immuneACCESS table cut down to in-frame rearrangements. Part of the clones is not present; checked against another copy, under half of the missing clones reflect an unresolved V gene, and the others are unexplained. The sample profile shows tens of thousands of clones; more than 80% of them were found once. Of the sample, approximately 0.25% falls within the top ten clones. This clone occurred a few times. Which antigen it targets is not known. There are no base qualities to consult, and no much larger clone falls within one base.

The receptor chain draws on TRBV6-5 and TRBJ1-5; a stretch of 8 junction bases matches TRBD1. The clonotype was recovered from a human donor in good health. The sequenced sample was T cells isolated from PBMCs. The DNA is TGTGCCAGCAGTTACGACAGGGGTAATCAGCCCCAGCATTTT. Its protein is CASSYDRGNQPQHF.